Shown below are 18 T cell receptor beta chains from a single sample sequenced in a study of vaccination and CD4 T cells after COVID-19. Sequencing of the DNA from cultured CD4+ T cells was carried out with the Oncomine TCR Beta short-read assay. MiXCR, applied by TCRdb to the PCR reads, yields one record per CDR3 protein. In the table there are roughly 6,600 distinct CDR3 sequences, over 20% of which are singletons. Treatment described: approximately nine-day PBMC culture with coronavirus spike peptide pools or control peptides (ViraFEST assay). For these TCRs, the target antigens are not known. The sample was CD4+ T cells from blood, cultured in vitro, taken after SARS-CoV-2 vaccination. Receptors were obtained from a human donor who had recovered from COVID-19.

This clonotype counts as medium-sized. The chain couples TRBV20-1 to TRBJ1-5; D not certain. V lost 3 bases, J lost 3 bases, and 12 bases lay in between. CDR1 is DFQATT and CDR2 is SNEGSKA in the germline V gene (reference sequence). This CDR3 region has 14 residues. The CDR3 reads CSASSEPINQPQHF. CDR3 bases: TGCAGTGCTAGTTCAGAGCCAATCAATCAGCCCCAGCATTTT.

Sample share makes this clonotype medium-sized. The V call is TRBV20-1, the J call TRBJ2-3; D remains ambiguous. Germline CDR1 DFQATT, CDR2 SNEGSKA (reference sequence). The V end lost 8 bases, the J end lost 0 bases, and 12 bases lay between the germline ends. The CDR3 sequence is 13 residues long. The CDR3 loop reads CSQAAPSTDTQYF. The CDR3 DNA reads TGCAGTCAGGCGGCACCAAGCACAGATACGCAGTATTTT.

The CDR3 DNA follows: TGCAGTGCTAGAGATAGAGGCATTTGGGGGGACGAGCAGTACTTC. Its protein is CSARDRGIWGDEQYF. V and J are TRBV20-1 and TRBJ2-7; D is possibly TRBD2 (6 bases). CDR1 is DFQATT and CDR2 is SNEGSKA in the germline V gene (reference sequence). The CDR3 is made up of 15 amino acids. The V and J ends lost 0 bases and 5 bases respectively, with 17 bases between them.

This clonotype is judged medium-sized. This chain joins TRBV7-2 and TRBJ2-3; the D gene is possibly TRBD2 (5 bases). The CDR3 runs 16 residues. Germline CDR1 SGHTA, CDR2 FQGNSA. V was trimmed by 0 bases and J by 5 bases, leaving 15 bases between them. The CDR3 protein is CASSLASLASGDTQYF. CDR3 in DNA: TGTGCCAGCAGCTTAGCCTCCCTAGCCAGTGGAGATACGCAGTATTTT.

This clonotype has more than one count but fewer than ten. The chain recombines TRBV20-1 with TRBJ1-6; 9 nucleotides align to TRBD1. In germline, CDR1 is DFQATT, CDR2 SNEGSKA (reference sequence). V was clipped by 0 bases and J by 5 bases; unmatched bases: 5. This CDR3 has 16 residues. CDR3 protein: CSARDPDRGNNSPLHF. The CDR3 DNA reads as TGCAGTGCTAGAGACCCGGACAGGGGAAATAATTCACCCCTCCACTTT.

This clonotype ranks as medium-sized. V usage is TRBV7-6 and J usage is TRBJ2-7, with 7 bases aligning to TRBD2. After removal of 2 bases from V and 2 bases from J, the junction contained 6 bases not matched to a gene. The V gene's germline CDR1 is SGHVS and CDR2 FNYEAQ. This CDR3 region has 15 residues. Here the CDR3 reads CASSLSGGAAYEQYF. Here the CDR3 DNA reads TGTGCCAGCAGCTTATCGGGAGGAGCTGCCTACGAGCAGTACTTC.

This clonotype is judged medium-sized. The V and J genes are TRBV20-1 and TRBJ1-2; D is ambiguous. The CDR3 sequence is 12 residues long. The germline V and J ends were trimmed by 6 bases and 0 bases, with 8 bases remaining between them. CDR1 and CDR2 (germline): DFQATT, SNEGSKA (reference sequence). The CDR3: CSAQTTNYGYTF. The DNA for the CDR3 is TGCAGTGCCCAGACCACTAACTATGGCTACACCTTC.

This clonotype was seen more than once but under ten times. The rearrangement uses TRBV6-2 or TRBV6-3 and TRBJ2-7; 12 nucleotides align to TRBD2. The germline V gene encodes CDR1 MNHEY and CDR2 SVGEGT. The CDR3 loop spans 14 amino acids. The trim removed 5 bases at V and 2 bases at J, leaving 1 base unmatched. The CDR3: CASSRLAGAYEQYF. CDR3 in DNA: TGTGCCAGCAGTAGACTAGCGGGAGCCTACGAGCAGTACTTC.

This clonotype is medium-sized (0.01 to 0.1%) in the sample. The V gene is TRBV20-1, the J gene TRBJ1-5; TRBD1 aligns across 10 bases. The germline CDR1 and CDR2 sequences are DFQATT and SNEGSKA (reference sequence). CDR3 size: 13 residues. The DNA of the CDR3 is TGCAGCGGTTGGACAGGGGGAAATCAGCCCCAGCATTTT. Translation gives CSGWTGGNQPQHF.

This clonotype rates as medium-sized (0.01 to 0.1%). V gene TRBV20-1 combines with J gene TRBJ2-7; D may be TRBD1 (7 bases). The CDR3 sequence is 15 residues long. The V gene's germline CDR1 is DFQATT and CDR2 SNEGSKA (reference sequence). V lost 6 bases, J lost 0 bases, and 18 bases lay in between. CDR3 sequence: CSATTYRGGSYEQYF. As DNA, the CDR3 is TGCAGTGCCACGACGTACAGGGGAGGCTCCTACGAGCAGTACTTC.

This rearrangement joins TRBV24-1 to TRBJ2-1; 11 bases match TRBD2. Trimming cost V 6 bases and J 6 bases; bases outside gene matches: 3. Germline V gene sequence: CDR1 KGHDR, CDR2 SFDVKD. The CDR3 is 14 amino acids. The CDR3 sequence: CATSNLAGGNEQFF. The CDR3 region has the DNA TGTGCCACCAGTAACCTAGCGGGAGGCAATGAGCAGTTCTTC.

The chain employs TRBV29-1 and TRBJ1-2, with TRBD1 as a possible D gene (6 bases). Trimming left V 4 bases short and J 6 bases short, with 12 bases between. The CDR3 sequence is 12 residues long. Germline V gives CDR1 SQVTM, CDR2 ANQGSEA. The CDR3 region is CSVVQGGDGYTF. CDR3 in DNA: TGCAGCGTTGTACAGGGAGGCGATGGCTACACCTTC.

This chain connects TRBV20-1 to TRBJ2-2; D call uncertain. CDR1 DFQATT and CDR2 SNEGSKA come from the germline V gene (reference sequence). Between the trimmed V and J ends, which lost 3 bases and 2 bases, there was a span of 7 bases. The CDR3 is 13 amino acids. The CDR3 sequence is CSARWSNTGELFF. The CDR3 DNA sequence: TGCAGTGCTAGGTGGTCCAACACCGGGGAGCTGTTTTTT.

V is TRBV5-1 and J is TRBJ2-6, with 7 bases identical to TRBD1. V dropped 7 bases and J dropped 4; count of bases not matched to a gene: 8. Germline V gives CDR1 SGHRS, CDR2 YFSETQ. This CDR3 contains 15 residues. CDR3 sequence: CASGDSLVGANVLTF. CDR3 DNA sequence: TGCGCCAGCGGGGACAGTTTGGTAGGGGCCAACGTCCTGACTTTC.

This clonotype occurred a few times. V usage is TRBV4-2 and J usage is TRBJ2-7; D remains unclear. V lost 4 bases to trimming and J lost 6 bases, with 10 bases between them. CDR1 and CDR2 from the germline V gene are LGHNA and YNFKEQ. The CDR3 runs to 12 residues. The chain's CDR3 is CASSPYFGEQYF. CDR3 sequence (DNA): TGTGCCAGCAGCCCCTATTTTGGCGAGCAGTACTTC.

The sample holds a few counts of this clonotype. The chain carries TRBV7-9 and TRBJ2-1, with D hard to call. Per germline, CDR1 SEHNR and CDR2 FQNEAQ (reference sequence). The ends were cut back, 5 bases at V and 7 bases at J, with 12 bases in the middle. The CDR3 runs to 13 residues. CDR3 DNA: TGTGCCAGCAGCCCTGAACCCGGAAATGAGCAGTTCTTC. It specifies CASSPEPGNEQFF.

The chain is built from TRBV6-1 and TRBJ2-1; perhaps D is TRBD1 or TRBD2 (5 bases each). This CDR3 region has 15 residues. The germline V gene has CDR1 MNHNS and CDR2 SASEGT. V was shortened by 5 bases and J by 10 bases, with 21 bases between the two germline ends. CDR3 region: CASSRSWDPTSEQFF. The CDR3 coding sequence is TGTGCCAGCAGTAGGTCATGGGACCCAACCAGCGAGCAGTTCTTC.

This clonotype counts as medium-sized (0.01 to 0.1%). J is TRBJ2-5 and V is TRBV28; 7 positions match TRBD1. The CDR3 sequence is 15 residues long. Germline loops: CDR1 MDHEN, CDR2 SYDVKM. Trimming removed 6 bases from V and 5 bases from J; junction bases left unmatched: 12. The CDR3 spells CASRQDRVVRETQYF. CDR3 DNA sequence: TGTGCCAGCAGACAAGACAGGGTAGTAAGGGAGACCCAGTACTTC.